These 30 T cell receptor beta chains came from one sample sequenced in a study of neurological immune-mediated disorders. TCRdb passed the 5' RACE reads through MiXCR, listing each CDR3 protein once. The data hold some 16,000 distinct CDR3 sequences, with 9% to 10% observed a single time. The material sequenced was CD8+ T cells from blood. Every receptor here comes from a man over 45 in good health.

The table lists this clonotype with many counts. The chain carries TRBV11-1 and TRBJ2-5, with D possibly being TRBD1 or TRBD2 (5 bases each). The V and J ends lost 1 base and 1 base respectively, with 13 bases between them. The CDR3 spans 16 residues. Germline CDR1 is SGHAT and CDR2 is FQDESV (reference sequence). CDR3 region: CASSLGGTLSQETQYF. In DNA, the CDR3 is TGTGCCAGCAGCTTAGGGGGGACGCTAAGCCAAGAGACCCAGTACTTC.

The table lists this clonotype with many counts. This rearrangement joins TRBV12-3 or TRBV12-4 to TRBJ2-1, with D perhaps being TRBD1 or TRBD2 (6 bases each). Trimming stripped 4 bases from V and 9 bases from J, with 10 bases between. This CDR3 has 12 residues. The CDR3: CASSWTAGEQFF. CDR3 nucleotide sequence: TGTGCCAGCAGTTGGACAGCGGGTGAGCAGTTCTTC.

The table lists this clonotype with many counts. The V gene is TRBV6-5, the J gene TRBJ1-4; weak D call: TRBD1 (6 bases). Trimming removed 2 bases from V and 6 bases from J, with 10 bases in between. The CDR3 spans 14 residues. CDR1 is MNHEY, CDR2 SVGAGI, per germline. Written as DNA, the CDR3 is TGTGCCAGCAGTTACAGCCAGGGGCATGAAAAACTGTTTTTT. Its translation: CASSYSQGHEKLFF.

This clonotype was counted at least ten times. J is TRBJ1-5 and V is TRBV20-1, with 7 bases matching TRBD1. Germline values: CDR1 DFQATT, CDR2 SNEGSKA (reference sequence). The CDR3 loop spans 17 amino acids. Trimming cost V 0 bases and J 1 base; bases outside gene matches: 9. The CDR3 is CSARDPRGAGSNQPQHF. Here the CDR3 DNA reads TGCAGTGCTAGAGACCCCAGGGGGGCGGGGAGCAATCAGCCCCAGCATTTT.

This clonotype was seen many times. The chain joins TRBV6-5 to TRBJ1-1; 7 positions match TRBD1. This CDR3 has 13 amino acids. Per the germline V gene, CDR1 is MNHEY and CDR2 is SVGAGI. The trim removed 4 bases at V and 5 bases at J, leaving 4 bases unmatched. CDR3 sequence: CASSSQGGTEAFF. The CDR3 coding sequence is TGTGCCAGCAGTTCTCAGGGGGGGACTGAAGCTTTCTTT.

The table lists this clonotype with many counts. The chain links TRBV29-1 to TRBJ2-7; tentative D call: TRBD1 (5 bases). The CDR3 is made up of 12 amino acids. V was clipped by 6 bases and J by 3 bases, with 12 bases between them. Germline CDR1 and CDR2: SQVTM and ANQGSEA. CDR3 in DNA: TGCAGCGTAGACAGCAGACTCTACGAGCAGTACTTC. Translating gives CSVDSRLYEQYF.

This clonotype appeared many times. The chain joins TRBV29-1 to TRBJ2-5; 9 positions agree with TRBD1. CDR1 is SQVTM, CDR2 ANQGSEA, per germline. Trimming removed 7 bases from V and 2 bases from J; junction bases left unmatched: 11. The CDR3 covers 15 residues. The CDR3 nucleotides read TGCAGCGCCGAACCCCGGGACAGGGCTCAAGAGACCCAGTACTTC. This sequence encodes CSAEPRDRAQETQYF.

This clonotype appeared many times. The chain is built from TRBV27 and TRBJ2-3, with 8 bases lining up with TRBD2. The CDR3 has 15 amino acids. V dropped 6 bases and J dropped 2; count of bases not matched to a gene: 7. CDR1 and CDR2 (germline): MNHEY, SMNVEV (reference sequence). In DNA form, the CDR3 reads TGTGCCAGCAGACTAGCGGTCGCGCACACAGATACGCAGTATTTT. Protein product: CASRLAVAHTDTQYF.

The chain recombines TRBV6-2 or TRBV6-3 with TRBJ1-6, with D tentatively TRBD1 (5 bases). The V and J ends lost 5 bases and 13 bases respectively, with 12 bases between them. The CDR3 is 12 amino acids. Germline V lookup: CDR1 MNHEY, CDR2 SVGEGT. DNA for the CDR3: TGTGCCAGCAGTACTCCCGGGGGTCCCCTCCACTTT. It specifies CASSTPGGPLHF.

This clonotype was detected a few times. J is TRBJ1-1 and V is TRBV20-1; 11 nucleotides match TRBD1. The CDR3 totals 15 residues. With 0 bases clipped from V and 3 bases from J, the junction kept 3 bases outside the gene matches. CDR1 is DFQATT and CDR2 is SNEGSKA in the germline V gene (reference sequence). CDR3 nucleotides: TGCAGTGCTAGAGATCCGGACAGGGGGCACACTGAAGCTTTCTTT. Amino acids: CSARDPDRGHTEAFF.

This clonotype was seen ten or more times. The chain links TRBV4-3 to TRBJ1-5, with TRBD1 as a possible D gene (6 bases). This CDR3 has 13 residues. Between the trimmed V and J ends, which lost 2 bases and 6 bases, there was a span of 8 bases. Looked up from germline, CDR1 is LGHNA and CDR2 is YSLEER. For the CDR3, the DNA is TGCGCCAGCAGCCAAAACAGGGCTCAGCCCCAGCATTTT. Protein sequence: CASSQNRAQPQHF.

In this sample, this clonotype turned up many times. The chain recombines TRBV29-1 with TRBJ2-7, with D perhaps matching TRBD2 (6 bases). CDR1 and CDR2 from the germline V gene are SQVTM and ANQGSEA. Trimming removed 4 bases at V and 2 bases at J, with 12 bases between. CDR3 length: 13 amino acids. CDR3 region: CSVAGGATYEQYF. In DNA, the CDR3 is TGCAGCGTTGCCGGCGGGGCCACCTACGAGCAGTACTTC.

This clonotype was detected only a few times. V usage is TRBV18 and J usage is TRBJ1-2; unclear D gene. The V end lost 6 bases, the J end lost 2 bases, and 7 bases lay between the germline ends. The CDR3 runs 12 residues. CDR1 is KGHSH and CDR2 is LQKENI in the germline V gene. The DNA of the CDR3 is TGTGCCAGCTCCACAGAGAACTATGGCTACACCTTC. This sequence encodes CASSTENYGYTF. Drawing the rest from reference TRBV18 and TRBJ1-2, the complete variable domain is NAGVMQNPRHLVRRRGQEARLRCSPMKGHSHVYWYRQLPEEGLKFMVYLQKENIIDESGMPKERFSAEFPKEGPSILRIQQVVRGDSAAYFCASSTENYGYTFGSGTRLTVV.

This clonotype was counted many times. The chain joins TRBV18 to TRBJ2-7; 9 bases are a match to TRBD2. CDR3 length: 18 amino acids. The J segment lost 3 bases and the V segment lost 6 bases, leaving 18 bases of the junction unmatched. From germline, CDR1 is KGHSH and CDR2 LQKENI. CDR3 sequence: CASSPRSSGMPLSYEQYF. CDR3 bases: TGTGCCAGCTCCCCCCGCTCTAGCGGGATGCCCTTGAGCTACGAGCAGTACTTC.

This clonotype came up many times. V gene TRBV29-1 combines with J gene TRBJ2-2; the D is unclear. Trimming stripped 3 bases from V and 5 bases from J, with 4 bases between. There are 11 residues in the CDR3. The germline CDR1 and CDR2 sequences are SQVTM and ANQGSEA. Here the CDR3 reads CSVERTGELFF. As DNA, the CDR3 is TGCAGCGTTGAGAGAACCGGGGAGCTGTTTTTT.

This clonotype was detected many times. V and J are TRBV20-1 and TRBJ2-7; D is possibly TRBD1 or TRBD2 (5 bases each). This CDR3 contains 14 residues. The V gene's germline CDR1 is DFQATT and CDR2 SNEGSKA (reference sequence). V lost 3 bases and J 1 base, leaving 13 bases between the germline ends. The CDR3 coding sequence is TGCAGTGCTAGGAGATTGGGGGAATCCTACGAGCAGTACTTC. Translated, it gives CSARRLGESYEQYF.

This clonotype was detected only a few times. The rearrangement uses TRBV10-3 and TRBJ2-1, with TRBD2 matching over 11 bases. V shed 7 bases, J shed 6 bases, and the junction held 5 bases outside the gene matches. CDR3 length: 14 amino acids. Looked up from germline, CDR1 is ENHRY and CDR2 is SYGVKD. CDR3 nucleotides: TGTGCCATCACCCCTAGCGGGGGGCTCAATGAGCAGTTCTTC. This sequence encodes CAITPSGGLNEQFF.

The chain recombines TRBV9 with TRBJ2-2; D ambiguous. This CDR3 has 12 residues. Germline CDR1 and CDR2: SGDLS and YYNGEE. Trimming pared 0 bases from V and 8 bases from J, leaving 5 bases between. In nucleotides, the CDR3 is TGTGCCAGCAGCGTAGAAGAGGGGGAGCTGTTTTTT. Translated, it gives CASSVEEGELFF.

This clonotype was picked up many times. This chain uses TRBV29-1 with TRBJ2-1; maybe TRBD1 (6 bases). The CDR3 is made up of 14 amino acids. The germline CDR1 and CDR2 sequences are SQVTM and ANQGSEA. Trimming cost V 3 bases and J 0 bases, with 9 bases left between them. The CDR3 spells CSVDRGSSYNEQFF. The DNA of the CDR3 is TGCAGCGTTGATAGGGGGAGCTCCTACAATGAGCAGTTCTTC.

There are many counts of this clonotype. The CDR3 DNA reads as TGCAGCGTTGTCGGGTACGAGCAGTACTTC. Encoded protein: CSVVGYEQYF. The chain couples TRBV29-1 to TRBJ2-7; no clear D. The germline V gene has CDR1 SQVTM and CDR2 ANQGSEA. The CDR3 consists of 10 residues. The V end lost 4 bases, the J end lost 4 bases, and 5 bases lay between the germline ends.

This clonotype was counted at least ten times. The chain combines TRBV20-1 with TRBJ2-1; 7 bases line up with TRBD1. CDR3 length: 15 residues. Germline V gives CDR1 DFQATT, CDR2 SNEGSKA (reference sequence). With 5 bases clipped from V and 6 bases from J, the junction kept 13 bases outside the gene matches. The CDR3 region has the DNA TGCAGTGCTGGACACAGGGGACGCCCGGTCAATGAGCAGTTCTTC. Encoded protein: CSAGHRGRPVNEQFF.

There are many counts of this clonotype. This chain uses TRBV4-3 with TRBJ2-2, with TRBD2 as a possible D gene (5 bases). Trimming removed 4 bases from V and 3 bases from J, with 18 bases in between. Germline loops: CDR1 LGHNA, CDR2 YSLEER. The CDR3 consists of 17 residues. In DNA, the CDR3 is TGCGCCAGCAGCCTCCCTCGGGAACTAAAGGACACCGGGGAGCTGTTTTTT. Protein: CASSLPRELKDTGELFF.

This clonotype came up many times. This rearrangement joins TRBV27 to TRBJ2-1, with 8 bases fitting TRBD1. Germline V gene lookup returns CDR1 MNHEY and CDR2 SMNVEV (reference sequence). The trim removed 0 bases at V and 10 bases at J, leaving 5 bases unmatched. The CDR3 is 14 residues long. The CDR3 loop reads CASSLSTGVREQFF. The CDR3 nucleotides read TGTGCCAGCAGTTTATCGACAGGGGTGAGAGAGCAGTTCTTC.

This clonotype was seen many times. J is TRBJ2-3 and V is TRBV6-4, with 10 bases aligning to TRBD2. CDR3 length: 15 residues. Germline CDR1 and CDR2: MRHNA and SNTAGT. V lost 2 bases to trimming and J lost 1 base; unmatched junction nucleotides: 0. The CDR3 region has the DNA TGTGCCAGCAGTGACGGGACTAGCGGCACAGATACGCAGTATTTT. Amino acids: CASSDGTSGTDTQYF.

This clonotype has at least ten counts. The chain carries TRBV19 and TRBJ2-1; 7 nucleotides align to TRBD2. V gave up 6 bases and J gave up 2 bases; unmatched junction bases: 4. The CDR3 runs to 14 residues. Looked up from germline, CDR1 is LNHDA and CDR2 is SQIVND (reference sequence). The CDR3 sequence: CASSSGDPYNEQFF. For the CDR3, the DNA is TGTGCCAGTAGCAGCGGGGATCCCTACAATGAGCAGTTCTTC. The full variable domain, in which reference TRBV19 and TRBJ2-1 provide the parts outside the CDR3, is DGGITQSPKYLFRKEGQNVTLSCEQNLNHDAMYWYRQDPGQGLRLIYYSQIVNDFQKGDIAEGYSVSREKKESFPLTVTSAQKNPTAFYLCASSSGDPYNEQFFGPGTRLTVL.

This clonotype was recorded at least ten times. The chain uses TRBV5-6 and TRBJ2-6; 8 bases are shared with TRBD1. This CDR3 region has 16 residues. The V gene end was trimmed by 5 bases and the J gene end by 0 bases; junction bases not matched to a gene: 4. Germline values: CDR1 SGHDT, CDR2 YYEEEE. The CDR3 protein is CASRTDRGSGANVLTF. The CDR3 DNA reads as TGTGCCAGCAGAACAGACAGGGGCTCTGGGGCCAACGTCCTGACTTTC.

This clonotype was seen repeatedly, ten times or more. J is TRBJ2-5 and V is TRBV6-5; TRBD2 aligns across 10 bases. Germline V gives CDR1 MNHEY, CDR2 SVGAGI. V lost 4 bases to trimming and J lost 1 base; unmatched junction nucleotides: 12. CDR3 size: 18 residues. The CDR3 DNA is TGTGCCAGCAGTTCCATCTCTCCACTAGCGGGAACCCAAGAGACCCAGTACTTC. This gives the protein CASSSISPLAGTQETQYF.

This clonotype occurred many times. This chain uses TRBV28 with TRBJ1-5; D is perhaps TRBD1 (6 bases). The germline gives CDR1 MDHEN, CDR2 SYDVKM. This CDR3 is built from 15 residues. V was pared by 6 bases and J by 6 bases, with 18 bases between. CDR3 bases: TGTGCCAGCAGAACCTACAGGGATTGGAGTCAGCCCCAGCATTTT. Protein: CASRTYRDWSQPQHF.

V usage is TRBV27 and J usage is TRBJ1-2, with unresolved D. Germline V lookup: CDR1 MNHEY, CDR2 SMNVEV (reference sequence). This CDR3 spans 15 amino acids. V lost 3 bases and J lost 4, with 15 bases in between. The CDR3 sequence: CASSFSNGKGYGYTF. The CDR3 DNA follows: TGTGCCAGCAGTTTCTCCAACGGGAAGGGCTATGGCTACACCTTC.

Ten or more counts support this clonotype. The chain combines TRBV5-1 with TRBJ2-1; no reliable D call. Per the germline V gene, CDR1 is SGHRS and CDR2 is YFSETQ. V lost 4 bases and J 5 bases, leaving 19 bases between the germline ends. The CDR3 loop spans 16 amino acids. The CDR3 nucleotides read TGCGCCAGCAGCCCAGAGATAAACCCAGCGCACAATGAGCAGTTCTTC. Residues: CASSPEINPAHNEQFF. The full variable domain, rest sourced from reference TRBV5-1 and TRBJ2-1, is KAGVTQTPRYLIKTRGQQVTLSCSPISGHRSVSWYQQTPGQGLQFLFEYFSETQRNKGNFPGRFSGRQFSNSRSEMNVSTLELGDSALYLCASSPEINPAHNEQFFGPGTRLTVL.